This T cell receptor beta chain was profiled in a study of blood T cell repertoires in COVID-19. On the study more broadly: Spain, Italy and the United States supplied samples that represented acute and convalescent COVID-19.

Per the original methods: By means of reference gene primer amplification, nucleated cell counts were estimated. Clones were sequenced by immunoSEQ multiplex PCR, and TCRdb holds only the in-frame ones, with some missing. The V and J calls and clone size were taken over from that table, and D and trimming were inferred from the DNA. The sample includes a few hundred thousand clones, approximately 90% of them seen just once. Categorization into cohorts depended on clinical history that participants reported. The CDR3 spans 13 residues. After removal of 5 bases from V and 6 bases from J, the junction contained 6 bases not matched to a gene. Germline assignment: CDR1 SNHLY and CDR2 FYNNEI. In this sample, this clone turned up once.

This TCR was sampled from a human donor in a cohort exposed to, infected with or recovered from COVID-19 (not recorded which). The donor label of this sample is uncertain. The chain employs TRBV2 and TRBJ1-1, with 7 bases fitting TRBD1. The sequencing input was PBMCs or T cells enriched from blood (not recorded which). CDR3 in amino acids: CASSKTGIPEAFF. CDR3 DNA: TGTGCCAGCAGTAAGACAGGGATCCCTGAAGCTTTCTTT. The entire variable domain, with the rest obtained from reference TRBV2 and TRBJ1-1, is as follows: EPEVTQTPSHQVTQMGQEVILRCVPISNHLYFYWYRQILGQKVEFLVSFYNNEISEKSEIFDDQFSVERPDGSNFTLKIRSTKLEDSAMYFCASSKTGIPEAFFGQGTRLTVV.